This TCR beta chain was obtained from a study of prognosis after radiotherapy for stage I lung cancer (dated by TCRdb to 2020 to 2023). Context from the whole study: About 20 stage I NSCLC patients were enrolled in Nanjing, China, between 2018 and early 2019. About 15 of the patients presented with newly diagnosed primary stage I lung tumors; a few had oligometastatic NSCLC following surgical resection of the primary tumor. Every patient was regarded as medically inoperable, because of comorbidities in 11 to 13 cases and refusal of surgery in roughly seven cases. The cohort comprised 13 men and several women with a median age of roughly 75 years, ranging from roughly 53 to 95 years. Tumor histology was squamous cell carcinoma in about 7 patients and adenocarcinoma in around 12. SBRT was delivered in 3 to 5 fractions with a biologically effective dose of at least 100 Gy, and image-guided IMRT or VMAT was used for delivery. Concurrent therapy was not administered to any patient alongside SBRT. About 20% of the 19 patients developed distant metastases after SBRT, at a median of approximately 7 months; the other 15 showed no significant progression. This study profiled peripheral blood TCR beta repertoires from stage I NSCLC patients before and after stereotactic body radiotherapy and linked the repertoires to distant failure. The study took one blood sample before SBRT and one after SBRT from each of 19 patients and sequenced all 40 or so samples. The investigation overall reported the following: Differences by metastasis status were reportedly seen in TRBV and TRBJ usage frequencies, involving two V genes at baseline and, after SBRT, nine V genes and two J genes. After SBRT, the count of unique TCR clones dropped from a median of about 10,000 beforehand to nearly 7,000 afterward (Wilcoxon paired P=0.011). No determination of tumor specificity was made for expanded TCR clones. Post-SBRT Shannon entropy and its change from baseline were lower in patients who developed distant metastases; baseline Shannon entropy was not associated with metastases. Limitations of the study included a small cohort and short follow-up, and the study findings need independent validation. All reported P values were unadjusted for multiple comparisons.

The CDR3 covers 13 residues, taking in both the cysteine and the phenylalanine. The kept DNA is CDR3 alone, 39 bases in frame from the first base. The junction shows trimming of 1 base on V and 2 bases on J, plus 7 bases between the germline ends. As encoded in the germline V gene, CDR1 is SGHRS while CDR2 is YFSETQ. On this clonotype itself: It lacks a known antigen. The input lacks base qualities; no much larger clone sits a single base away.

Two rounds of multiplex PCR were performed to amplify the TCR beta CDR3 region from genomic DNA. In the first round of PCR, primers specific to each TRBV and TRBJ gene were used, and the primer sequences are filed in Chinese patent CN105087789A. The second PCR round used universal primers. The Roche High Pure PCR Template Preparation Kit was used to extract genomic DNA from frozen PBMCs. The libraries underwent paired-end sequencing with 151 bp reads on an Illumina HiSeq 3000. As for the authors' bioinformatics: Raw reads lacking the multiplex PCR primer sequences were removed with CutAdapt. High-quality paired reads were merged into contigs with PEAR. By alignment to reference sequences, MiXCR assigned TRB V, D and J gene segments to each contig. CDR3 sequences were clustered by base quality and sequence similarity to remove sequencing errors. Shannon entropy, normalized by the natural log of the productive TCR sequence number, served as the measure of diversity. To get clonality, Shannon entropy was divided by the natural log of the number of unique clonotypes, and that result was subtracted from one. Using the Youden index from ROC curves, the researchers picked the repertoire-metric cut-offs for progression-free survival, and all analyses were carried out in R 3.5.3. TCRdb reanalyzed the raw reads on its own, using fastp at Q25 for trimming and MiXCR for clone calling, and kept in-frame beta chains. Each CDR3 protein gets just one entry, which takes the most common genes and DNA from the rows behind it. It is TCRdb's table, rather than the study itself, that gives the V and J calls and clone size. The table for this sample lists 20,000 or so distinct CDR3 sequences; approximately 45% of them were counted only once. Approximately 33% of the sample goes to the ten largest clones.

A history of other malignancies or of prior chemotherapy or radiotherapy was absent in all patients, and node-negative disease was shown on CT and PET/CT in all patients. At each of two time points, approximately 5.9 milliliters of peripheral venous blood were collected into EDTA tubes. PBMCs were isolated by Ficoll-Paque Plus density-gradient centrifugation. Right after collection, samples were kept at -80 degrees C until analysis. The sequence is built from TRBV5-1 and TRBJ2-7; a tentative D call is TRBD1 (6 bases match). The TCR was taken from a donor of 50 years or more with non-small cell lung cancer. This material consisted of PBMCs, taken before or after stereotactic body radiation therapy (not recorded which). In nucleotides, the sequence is TGCGCCAGCAGCTTGAGGGACACCTACGAGCAGTACTTC. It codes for CASSLRDTYEQYF.